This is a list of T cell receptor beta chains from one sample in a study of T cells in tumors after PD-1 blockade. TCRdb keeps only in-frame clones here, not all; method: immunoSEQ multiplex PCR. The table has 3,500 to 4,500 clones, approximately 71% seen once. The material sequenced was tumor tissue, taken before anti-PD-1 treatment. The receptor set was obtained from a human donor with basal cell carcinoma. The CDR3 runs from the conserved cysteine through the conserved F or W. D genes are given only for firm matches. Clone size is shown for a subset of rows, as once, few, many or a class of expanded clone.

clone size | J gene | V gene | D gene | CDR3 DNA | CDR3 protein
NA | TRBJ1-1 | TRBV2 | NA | TGTGCCAGCAGTGAAGGGGTCCGGCGGGCTTTCTTT | CASSEGVRRAFF
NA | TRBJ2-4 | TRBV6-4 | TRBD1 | TGTGCCAGCAGTCCCAAGGGGGCGCATGTCAAAAACATTCAGTACTTC | CASSPKGAHVKNIQYF
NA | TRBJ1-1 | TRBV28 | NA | TGTGCCAGCAGTTTAACTTTCAGGGGGAACACTGAAGCTTTCTTT | CASSLTFRGNTEAFF
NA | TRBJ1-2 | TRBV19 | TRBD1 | TGTGCCAGTAGTACCCGACCGGGACAGGGTTCTAGTGGCTACACCTTC | CASSTRPGQGSSGYTF
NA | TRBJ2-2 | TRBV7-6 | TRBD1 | TGTGCCAGCAGCGAATTCCGGGACAGGGCCACGAACACCGGGGAGCTGTTTTTT | CASSEFRDRATNTGELFF
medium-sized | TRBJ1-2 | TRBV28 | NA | TGTGCCAGCAGTTCGCGTCCGGGACGCCCGTTCGACTATGGCTACACCTTC | CASSSRPGRPFDYGYTF
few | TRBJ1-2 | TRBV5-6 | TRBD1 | TGTGCCAGCAGCTTGGGGTTACGGCGACAGGGTTCCCTCGGTTACACCTTC | CASSLGLRRQGSLGYTF
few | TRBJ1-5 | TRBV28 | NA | TGTGCCAGCAGCCAGGGACGGATGAGCAATCAGCCCCAGCATTTT | CASSQGRMSNQPQHF
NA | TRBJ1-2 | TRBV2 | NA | TGTGCCAGCAGTGAAGAGGGGATGAGCGGTGGCTACACCTTC | CASSEEGMSGGYTF
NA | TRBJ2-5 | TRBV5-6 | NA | TGTGCCAGCAGCGTGAGGAGTTTGAGGGGGCAAGAGACCCAGTACTTC | CASSVRSLRGQETQYF
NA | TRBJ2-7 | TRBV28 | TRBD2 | TGTGCCAGCAGTACTCCTAGCGGGGGGCACTACGAGCAGTACTTC | CASSTPSGGHYEQYF
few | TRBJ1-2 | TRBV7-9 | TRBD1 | TGTGCCAGCAGCTTAGACAGGGGGAGTCACATTCGCTATGGCTACACCTTC | CASSLDRGSHIRYGYTF
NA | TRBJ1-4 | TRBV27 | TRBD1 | TGTGCCAGCAGTTTATCCGGGACAGGACATGAAAAACTGTTTTTT | CASSLSGTGHEKLFF
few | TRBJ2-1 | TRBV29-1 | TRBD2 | TGCAGCGTTGAAGGGACTAGCGGGGCCAATGAGCAGTTCTTC | CSVEGTSGANEQFF
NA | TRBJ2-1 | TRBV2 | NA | TGTGCCAGCAGTGAACAGGGGATGAATGAGCAGTTCTTC | CASSEQGMNEQFF
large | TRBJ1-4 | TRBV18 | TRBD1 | TGTGCCAGCTCACCAGAGGCCACAGGGGGCTTTGAGAAAAAACTGTTTTTT | CASSPEATGGFEKKLFF
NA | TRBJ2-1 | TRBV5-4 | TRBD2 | TGTGCCAGCAGCTGGGGACTAGCGGGCTCCTACAATGAGCAGTTCTTC | CASSWGLAGSYNEQFF
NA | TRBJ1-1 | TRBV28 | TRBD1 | TGTGCCAGCAGCCCCGGGACAGGGTTATACACTGAAGCTTTCTTT | CASSPGTGLYTEAFF
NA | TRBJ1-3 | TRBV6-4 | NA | TGTGCCAGCAAGGTTCAGCGAGTTGGAAACACCATATATTTT | CASKVQRVGNTIYF
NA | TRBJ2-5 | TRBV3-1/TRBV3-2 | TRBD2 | TGTGCCAGCAGCCCCCTGGCGAGCGGGGGGGCCGGAGAGACCCAGTACTTC | CASSPLASGGAGETQYF
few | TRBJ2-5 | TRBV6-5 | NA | TGTGCCAGCAGTTACCAGGGGACCCAGTACTTC | CASSYQGTQYF
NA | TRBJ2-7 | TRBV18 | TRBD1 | TGTGCCAGCCTTGGACAGGGGATGAGGGAGCAGTACTTC | CASLGQGMREQYF
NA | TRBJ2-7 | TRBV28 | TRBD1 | TGTGCCAGCAAACGGACAGGGGGCACCTACGAGCAGTACTTC | CASKRTGGTYEQYF
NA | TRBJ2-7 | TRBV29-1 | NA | TGCAGCGTTGTTGAGGGTGCCTACGAGCAGTACTTC | CSVVEGAYEQYF
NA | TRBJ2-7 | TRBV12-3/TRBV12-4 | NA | TGTGCCAGCAGTCCACAGACAGTCTACGAGCAGTACTTC | CASSPQTVYEQYF
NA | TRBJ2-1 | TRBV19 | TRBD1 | TGTGCCAGTAGTCTCCGACAGGGGTGGCTGAACAATGAGCAGTTCTTC | CASSLRQGWLNNEQFF
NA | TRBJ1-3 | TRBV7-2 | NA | TGTGCCAGCAGCCCGCGAGGACTCGGAAACACCATATATTTT | CASSPRGLGNTIYF
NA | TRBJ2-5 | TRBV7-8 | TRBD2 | TGTGCCAGCAGCACTAGTGGGACTAGCGGGAGAGGTAGCGAGACCCAGTACTTC | CASSTSGTSGRGSETQYF
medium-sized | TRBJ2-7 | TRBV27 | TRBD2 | TGTGCCAGCAGTCTAGGGGTGACTAGCGGGATCTACGAGCAGTACTTC | CASSLGVTSGIYEQYF
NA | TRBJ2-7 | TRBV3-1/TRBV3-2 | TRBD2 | TGTGCCAGCAGTCTCGGAGCTGCGACTAGCCGGCCGGAGCAGTACTTC | CASSLGAATSRPEQYF
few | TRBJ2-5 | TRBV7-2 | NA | TGTGCCAGCAGCCCCAAGGGGCTGTATCGGGAGACCCAGTACTTC | CASSPKGLYRETQYF
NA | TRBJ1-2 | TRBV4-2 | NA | TGTGCCAGCAGCCAAGTTGGGGGGGCGAGCTATGGCTACACCTTC | CASSQVGGASYGYTF
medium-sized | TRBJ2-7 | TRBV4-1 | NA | TGCGCCAGCAGCCAAGATACCTCTTCCTCCTACGAGCAGTACTTC | CASSQDTSSSYEQYF
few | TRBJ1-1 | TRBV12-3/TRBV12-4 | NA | TGTGCCAGCAGGAAGACTGCGAGCACTGAAGCTTTCTTT | CASRKTASTEAFF
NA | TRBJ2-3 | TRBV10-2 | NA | TGCGCCAGCATTTTCGGACAGTTATCAGATACGCAGTATTTT | CASIFGQLSDTQYF
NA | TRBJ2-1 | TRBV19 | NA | TGTGCCAGTAGTGTCGGGACTCCTGCCTACAATGAGCAGTTCTTC | CASSVGTPAYNEQFF
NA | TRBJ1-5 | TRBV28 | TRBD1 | TGTGCCAGCAGTTTCAGGGGGTATAGCAATCAGCCCCAGCATTTT | CASSFRGYSNQPQHF
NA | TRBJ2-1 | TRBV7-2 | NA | TGTGCCAGCAGCTTGAGTCACACATACAATGAGCAGTTCTTC | CASSLSHTYNEQFF
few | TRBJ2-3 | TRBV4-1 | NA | TGCGCCAGCAGCCAAGAAGAGTCACGCGGGAATACGCAGTATTTT | CASSQEESRGNTQYF